The present entry profiles one T cell receptor beta chain with its context. TCRdb's copy holds only in-frame clones and misses some; the assay was immunoSEQ multiplex PCR. Of 650,000 to 950,000 clones listed, 70% to 90% are singletons. The entry originates in a study of shared T cell receptors in the human thymus. V dropped 6 bases and J dropped 10; count of bases not matched to a gene: 12. The CDR3 totals 15 residues. Germline V gene data show CDR1 as MDHEN and CDR2 as SYDVKM. This sample also appeared in a second study, on human thymus T cells. That paper adds: Donors consisted of healthy Finnish infants (having corrective surgery for congenital heart defects). The thymus was resected at corrective cardiac surgery. Highly overlapping thymic repertoires among unrelated individuals were reported in related research.

What was sequenced was thymocytes. The rearrangement uses TRBV28 and TRBJ1-6; the match to TRBD1 covers 7 bases. The TCR comes from a girl in the first two years of life with a congenital heart defect. The CDR3 coding sequence is TGTGCCAGCAGCCGGCGGAGGGGACAGTGCTCACCCCTCCACTTT. This gives the protein CASSRRRGQCSPLHF.